This T cell receptor beta chain was profiled in a study of siplizumab effects on memory and regulatory T cells. Assays were performed on about 100,000 TCR templates per sample. Generated by immunoSEQ multiplex PCR, the TCRdb table keeps only in-frame clones and is missing some. The table records about 50,000 clones, about 88% of them present only once. The CDR3 runs to 13 residues. In regard to this clone: Its antigen remains unidentified.

Overall study findings and caveats: Most proliferating CD4+ or CD8+ clones, roughly 75-95%, had no naive or memory assignment. Naive T cells apparently outstripped memory cells in diversity and seemed major alloresponse contributors.

The sequence came from a human donor in good health. The source material was naive CD8+ T cells sorted from blood. This chain connects TRBV21-1 to TRBJ2-1. TRBV21-1 is shown as a pseudogene. This CDR3 is CASSKWGYNEQFF. CDR3 DNA: TGTGCCAGCAGCAAATGGGGGTACAATGAGCAGTTCTTC.